This TCR beta chain was captured by sequencing in a study of blood T cell repertoires in COVID-19. Study-wide context: Collection of acute and convalescent COVID-19 samples took place in the United States, Italy and Spain.

In the original processing: Amplification of reference gene primers was used by the study to estimate nucleated cell counts. Generated by immunoSEQ multiplex PCR, the TCRdb table keeps only in-frame clones and is missing some. Clonal size and the V and J genes are those of that table, whereas D and trimming came from the DNA. Altogether more than 250,000 clones are present, 75% to 90% being singletons, with the ten largest covering around 2.1%. This CDR3 region has 15 residues. Germline V lookup: CDR1 SGHNT, CDR2 YYREEE (reference sequence). V was clipped by 0 bases and J by 3 bases; unmatched bases: 5. Participant reports of clinical history set cohort assignment. Either two negative PCRs, clearance, or symptom resolution qualified Cohort 3 donors as recovered.

This clonotype was obtained from a man aged 30 to 39 who had recovered from COVID-19. V gene TRBV5-4 combines with J gene TRBJ2-7; 8 bases fit TRBD2. Sequences were obtained from PBMCs or T cells enriched from blood (not recorded which). CDR3 in amino acids: CASSLGGGQDYEQYF. Here the CDR3 DNA reads TGTGCCAGCAGCTTGGGCGGGGGGCAGGACTACGAGCAGTACTTC.